Below, 30 T cell receptor beta chains from the same sample are listed, as sequenced in a study of blood T cell repertoires in COVID-19. Data came from immunoSEQ multiplex PCR; TCRdb stores just in-frame clones and leaves some out. The sample records 99,000 or so clones, roughly 87% being singletons. Specimen: peripheral blood. Receptors originate from a man aged 50-59 years with acute or convalescent COVID-19.

This clone was recorded a few times. This chain uses TRBV10-2 with TRBJ2-7, with TRBD2 identical over 7 bases. Germline assignment: CDR1 WSHSY and CDR2 SAAADI. V shed 6 bases, J shed 5 bases, and the junction held 7 bases outside the gene matches. CDR3 length equals 13 residues. This CDR3 reads CASRPGLFDEQYF. As DNA, the CDR3 is TGCGCCAGCAGACCGGGACTATTCGACGAGCAGTACTTC.

The chain recombines TRBV14 with TRBJ2-3; 8 bases are shared with TRBD2. Germline values: CDR1 SGHDN, CDR2 FVKESK. The CDR3 is 13 amino acids. Trimming took 4 bases from V and 9 from J; bases not matched to a gene: 6. CDR3 nucleotide sequence: TGTGCCAGCAGCCCGATGGCGGGGGGAACGCAGTATTTT. Translating it yields CASSPMAGGTQYF.

V usage is TRBV18 and J usage is TRBJ2-7; D remains unclear. Germline CDR1 KGHSH, CDR2 LQKENI. V lost 3 bases to trimming and J lost 4 bases, with 4 bases between them. This CDR3 comprises 11 residues. The CDR3 nucleotides read TGTGCCAGCTCACCGGCTTACGAGCAGTACTTC. It specifies CASSPAYEQYF.

The CDR3 DNA reads TGTGCCAGCAGCTTATTTCAGGGGGCTCACGAGCAGTACTTC. Amino acids: CASSLFQGAHEQYF. This chain connects TRBV11-2 to TRBJ2-7; 8 bases map to TRBD1. V dropped 2 bases and J dropped 5; count of bases not matched to a gene: 5. In germline, CDR1 is SGHAT, CDR2 FQNNGV. CDR3 size: 14 residues.

A word on this clone: The final CDR3 position lacks the conserved phenylalanine or tryptophan, pointing to a likely read error. The DNA is omitted, as the CDR3 cannot be located on it reliably, and the CDR3 follows TCRdb's listing. The chain combines TRBV19 with TRBJ1-1. The CDR3 is 12 residues long, ends included. Germline CDR1 reads LNHDA; CDR2 reads SQIVND (reference sequence). The CDR3: CASRGESSMMKL.

This chain joins TRBV6-5 and TRBJ1-1, with 7 nucleotides matching TRBD1. Germline V gene lookup returns CDR1 MNHEY and CDR2 SVGAGI. J gave up 5 bases and V 6 bases, and 9 bases lay outside the gene matches. This CDR3 is 14 amino acids long. The CDR3 protein is CASSVSRGLTEAFF. Here the CDR3 DNA reads TGTGCCAGCAGCGTCTCCAGGGGGTTGACTGAAGCTTTCTTT.

The genes are TRBV19 and TRBJ2-6; D is unresolved. Germline CDR1 and CDR2: LNHDA and SQIVND (reference sequence). Trimming took 7 bases from V and 0 from J, leaving 4 bases between them. The CDR3 spans 13 residues. The CDR3 region has the DNA TGTGCCAGTACAATCTCTGGGGCCAACGTCCTGACTTTC. Its protein product is CASTISGANVLTF.

The chain links TRBV6-5 to TRBJ2-7; weak D call: TRBD2 (5 bases). V was clipped by 2 bases and J by 2 bases, with 7 bases between them. Looked up from germline, CDR1 is MNHEY and CDR2 is SVGAGI. CDR3 length equals 13 residues. DNA of the CDR3: TGTGCCAGCAGTTACAGGGAGACCTACGAGCAGTACTTC. Its translation is CASSYRETYEQYF.

The J gene is TRBJ2-2, the V gene TRBV24-1; TRBD2 agrees at 9 bases. CDR1 and CDR2 (germline): KGHDR, SFDVKD. V gave up 1 base and J gave up 7 bases; unmatched junction bases: 9. CDR3 size: 17 residues. CDR3 coding DNA: TGTGCCACCAGTGATTTAGGCGGGAGGGCCTCCAGCGGGGAGCTGTTTTTT. Its translation is CATSDLGGRASSGELFF.

V is TRBV18 and J is TRBJ1-4; D not certain. Trimming shortened V by 0 bases and J by 8 bases, and 13 bases separated the two germline ends. Germline V CDR1 and CDR2: KGHSH, LQKENI. The CDR3 runs to 15 residues. DNA for the CDR3: TGTGCCAGCTCACCACCGTCGCAAACAAAGGAAAAACTGTTTTTT. Protein: CASSPPSQTKEKLFF.

CDR3: CASSIDLGGPVHYGYTF. CDR3 nucleotides: TGTGCCAGTAGTATAGATCTGGGGGGGCCGGTGCACTATGGCTACACCTTC. The chain couples TRBV19 to TRBJ1-2, with TRBD1 as a possible D gene (6 bases). With 0 bases removed from V and 3 bases from J, the gap between germline ends came to 17 bases. The CDR3 contains 17 residues. The germline gives CDR1 LNHDA, CDR2 SQIVND (reference sequence). Full variable domain (rest looked up from reference TRBV19 and TRBJ1-2): DGGITQSPKYLFRKEGQNVTLSCEQNLNHDAMYWYRQDPGQGLRLIYYSQIVNDFQKGDIAEGYSVSREKKESFPLTVTSAQKNPTAFYLCASSIDLGGPVHYGYTFGSGTRLTVV.

This chain links TRBV3-1 (or the pseudogene TRBV3-2) with TRBJ2-1; 11 nucleotides line up with TRBD2. The ends lost 0 bases at V and 13 bases at J; junction bases unmatched: 11. The germline V gene encodes CDR1 LGHDT and CDR2 YNNKEL (reference sequence). This CDR3 region has 16 residues. The CDR3 DNA is TGTGCCAGCAGCCAAGAACTAGCGGGAGCTCGGTTAGAACAGTTCTTC. This gives the protein CASSQELAGARLEQFF.

The chain recombines TRBV28 with TRBJ2-5, with 8 bases lining up with TRBD1. Germline lookup yields CDR1 MDHEN and CDR2 SYDVKM. There are 17 residues in the CDR3. V lost 5 bases to trimming and J lost 4 bases; unmatched junction nucleotides: 15. The CDR3 protein is CASSDGRGLLAGETQYF. For the CDR3, the DNA is TGTGCCAGCAGTGACGGCAGGGGGCTGTTGGCAGGAGAGACCCAGTACTTC.

The chain recombines TRBV5-6 with TRBJ2-3; a possible D gene is TRBD2 (7 bases). V lost 0 bases and J 0 bases, leaving 14 bases between the germline ends. Germline values: CDR1 SGHDT, CDR2 YYEEEE. The CDR3 loop spans 17 amino acids. The CDR3 loop is CASSLVMGGLSTDTQYF. CDR3 sequence (DNA): TGTGCCAGCAGCTTGGTCATGGGGGGGCTAAGCACAGATACGCAGTATTTT.

This chain uses TRBV18 with TRBJ2-1; TRBD2 aligns across 11 bases. The CDR3 is 16 amino acids. Trimming cost V 6 bases and J 10 bases; bases outside gene matches: 14. Germline CDR1 KGHSH, CDR2 LQKENI. The CDR3 reads CASSPAGTSGTKEQFF. CDR3 sequence (DNA): TGTGCCAGCTCCCCCGCCGGGACTAGCGGTACAAAGGAGCAGTTCTTC. The whole variable domain, filled in from reference TRBV18 and TRBJ2-1, reads NAGVMQNPRHLVRRRGQEARLRCSPMKGHSHVYWYRQLPEEGLKFMVYLQKENIIDESGMPKERFSAEFPKEGPSILRIQQVVRGDSAAYFCASSPAGTSGTKEQFFGPGTRLTVL.

The chain links TRBV19 to TRBJ2-1; 10 bases match TRBD2. The V gene's germline CDR1 is LNHDA and CDR2 SQIVND (reference sequence). Unmatched junction bases numbered 3, after V lost 4 bases and J lost 3 bases. This CDR3 region has 15 residues. The CDR3 region has the DNA TGTGCCAGTAGTAAACTAGCGGGGAACTACAATGAGCAGTTCTTC. Its protein product is CASSKLAGNYNEQFF.

The chain recombines TRBV24-1 with TRBJ1-1; TRBD1 is a possible D gene (6 bases). With 3 bases removed from V and 1 base from J, the gap between germline ends came to 8 bases. Germline V gene sequence: CDR1 KGHDR, CDR2 SFDVKD. The CDR3 covers 14 residues. The CDR3 coding sequence is TGTGCCACCAGTGATCGGACAGAGAACACTGAAGCTTTCTTT. Protein: CATSDRTENTEAFF.

The genes are TRBV4-2 and TRBJ2-5; D might be TRBD1 (5 bases). The CDR3 contains 16 residues. Trimming cost V 4 bases and J 2 bases, with 17 bases left between them. Germline V gene sequence: CDR1 LGHNA, CDR2 YNFKEQ. CDR3 nucleotides: TGTGCCAGCAGCCTCTCCGTTCCCCAGGGACAAGAGACCCAGTACTTC. This gives the protein CASSLSVPQGQETQYF.

The chain joins TRBV3-1 (or the pseudogene TRBV3-2) to TRBJ1-5; possible D gene TRBD1, 5 bases. The germline V gene has CDR1 LGHDT and CDR2 YNNKEL (reference sequence). V lost 0 bases and J lost 3, with 12 bases in between. The CDR3 spans 16 residues. CDR3 nucleotides: TGTGCCAGCAGCCAAGATCGGGGGGTTGACAATCAGCCCCAGCATTTT. Encoded protein: CASSQDRGVDNQPQHF.

V and J are TRBV30 and TRBJ1-6, with 7 bases fitting TRBD1. V gave up 7 bases and J gave up 6 bases; unmatched junction bases: 6. Per the germline V gene, CDR1 is GTSNPN and CDR2 is SVGIG (reference sequence). This CDR3 is built from 13 residues. CDR3 residues: CALRGQGNSPLHF. The CDR3 DNA reads as TGTGCCTTGAGGGGGCAAGGTAATTCACCCCTCCACTTT.

This chain uses TRBV2 with TRBJ1-2, with D possibly matching TRBD1 (6 bases). From germline, CDR1 is SNHLY and CDR2 FYNNEI. The germline V and J ends were trimmed by 5 bases and 6 bases, with 19 bases remaining between them. CDR3 length equals 15 residues. DNA of the CDR3: TGTGCCAGCAGTCCCTCGGGGGGCGGAGGAAATGGCTACACCTTC. Residues: CASSPSGGGGNGYTF. Full variable domain (missing parts from reference TRBV2 and TRBJ1-2): EPEVTQTPSHQVTQMGQEVILRCVPISNHLYFYWYRQILGQKVEFLVSFYNNEISEKSEIFDDQFSVERPDGSNFTLKIRSTKLEDSAMYFCASSPSGGGGNGYTFGSGTRLTVV.

The chain combines TRBV5-5 with TRBJ2-7; 9 nucleotides line up with TRBD1. The CDR3 spans 13 residues. Germline trimming cut 4 bases from V and 7 bases from J; bases unmatched to any gene: 6. Germline CDR1 reads SGHKS; CDR2 reads YYEKEE (reference sequence). DNA of the CDR3: TGTGCCAGCAGCAGTGTGACAGGGGGGGAGCAGTACTTC. Encoded protein: CASSSVTGGEQYF. Together with reference TRBV5-5 and TRBJ2-7, the CDR3 gives the full variable domain: DAGVTQSPTHLIKTRGQQVTLRCSPISGHKSVSWYQQVLGQGPQFIFQYYEKEERGRGNFPDRFSARQFPNYSSELNVNALLLGDSALYLCASSSVTGGEQYFGPGTRLTVT.

This chain connects TRBV19 to TRBJ1-3, with a tentative D call TRBD1 (5 bases). Germline lookup yields CDR1 LNHDA and CDR2 SQIVND (reference sequence). The CDR3 runs 18 residues. The V end was cut by 1 base, the J end by 0 bases, with 16 bases between. In DNA, the CDR3 is TGTGCCAGTAGTATAGTAGTTCACAGGCGCTTCTCTGGAAACACCATATATTTT. Amino acid sequence: CASSIVVHRRFSGNTIYF.

The V call is TRBV6-6, the J call TRBJ2-1; TRBD2 might be the D (5 bases). The V gene lost 7 bases and the J gene lost 4 bases, with 11 bases spanning the gap. This CDR3 spans 13 amino acids. CDR1 and CDR2 from the germline V gene are MNHNY and SVGAGI (reference sequence). CDR3 protein: CASTEGTYNEQFF. The CDR3 DNA follows: TGTGCCAGCACCGAGGGCACTTACAATGAGCAGTTCTTC.

The CDR3 reads CASTPAGVPEQYF. Written as DNA, the CDR3 is TGTGCCAGCACCCCAGCGGGAGTCCCCGAGCAGTACTTC. The rearrangement joins TRBV27 to TRBJ2-7; TRBD2 agrees at 8 bases. The CDR3 runs 13 residues. The germline gives CDR1 MNHEY, CDR2 SMNVEV (reference sequence). V gave up 7 bases and J gave up 6 bases; unmatched junction bases: 8.

In this sample, this clone turned up once. This chain joins TRBV18 and TRBJ1-2; unclear D gene. Trimming removed 3 bases from V and 6 bases from J, with 11 bases in between. The CDR3 runs to 13 residues. Germline assignment: CDR1 KGHSH and CDR2 LQKENI. CDR3 sequence (DNA): TGTGCCAGCTCACCCATATTGCGGGATGGCTACACCTTC. Translation gives CASSPILRDGYTF.

The genes are TRBV27 and TRBJ2-7, with 14 bases aligning to TRBD2. Losses at the gene ends were 6 bases for V and 7 bases for J; bases not matched to a gene: 8. Looked up from germline, CDR1 is MNHEY and CDR2 is SMNVEV (reference sequence). There are 15 residues in the CDR3. CDR3 loop: CASRMTSGRAGEQYF. The CDR3 coding sequence is TGTGCCAGCAGGATGACTAGCGGGAGGGCTGGGGAGCAGTACTTC.

As concerns this clone: Compared with germline, one end of the junction differs, possibly owing to a read error. CDR3 nucleotide sequence: TGCAGTGCTAGAGATCGGGGGAATGCCTTC. This translates into CSARDRGNAF. The rearrangement joins TRBV20-1 to TRBJ1-2, with a weak D call TRBD1 (5 bases). This CDR3 region has 10 residues. Germline V CDR1 and CDR2: DFQATT, SNEGSKA (reference sequence).

The rearrangement joins TRBV24-1 to TRBJ2-2, with TRBD1 as a possible D gene (6 bases). The germline V and J ends were trimmed by 3 bases and 4 bases, with 11 bases remaining between them. There are 15 residues in the CDR3. Per the germline V gene, CDR1 is KGHDR and CDR2 is SFDVKD. The CDR3 sequence: CATSDPGHSTGELFF. As DNA, the CDR3 is TGTGCCACCAGTGATCCGGGACATTCCACCGGGGAGCTGTTTTTT.

This sequence joins TRBV5-1 and TRBJ2-2; D is possibly TRBD2 (5 bases). The CDR3 has 16 amino acids. Deletions cut 4 bases from V and 8 bases from J, with 21 bases between. Germline assignment: CDR1 SGHRS and CDR2 YFSETQ. CDR3 in DNA: TGCGCCAGCAGCCCACTCCTCCCCGGGAATGCGGGGGAGCTGTTTTTT. This encodes CASSPLLPGNAGELFF. The whole variable domain, filled in from reference TRBV5-1 and TRBJ2-2, reads KAGVTQTPRYLIKTRGQQVTLSCSPISGHRSVSWYQQTPGQGLQFLFEYFSETQRNKGNFPGRFSGRQFSNSRSEMNVSTLELGDSALYLCASSPLLPGNAGELFFGEGSRLTVL.